These 9 T cell receptor beta chains were all obtained from the same sample, sequenced in a study of prognosis after radiotherapy for stage I lung cancer. Genomic DNA provided the template from which TCR beta CDR3 was amplified by two-round multiplex PCR. Individual primers that were specific to each TRBV and TRBJ gene served in first-round PCR. TCRdb used MiXCR to reprocess the multiplex PCR reads, holding one entry per CDR3 protein. The sample shows 20,000 or so distinct CDR3 sequences, approximately 28% of them seen only once. This sample comprised PBMCs, obtained before or after stereotactic body radiation therapy (not recorded which). The receptors here all came from a donor aged 50 or older with non-small cell lung cancer.

On this clonotype itself: One end of the junction does not line up with germline, which may come from a read error. The chain combines TRBV6-1 with TRBJ1-5; weak D call: TRBD1 (5 bases). The germline V gene has CDR1 MNHNS and CDR2 SASEGT. The CDR3 spans 19 residues. Here the CDR3 reads CASSPRPWQGTYSNQPQHF. The CDR3 nucleotides are TGTGCCAGCAGTCCAAGGCCGTGGCAGGGCACTTATAGCAATCAGCCCCAGCACTTT.

This clonotype was observed at least ten times. The chain carries TRBV12-3 or TRBV12-4 and TRBJ2-6; 12 bases agree with TRBD1. J was trimmed by 0 bases and V by 6 bases; bases with no gene match: 3. The CDR3 totals 17 residues. The CDR3 here is CASSPGQGASGANVLTF. Written as DNA, the CDR3 is TGTGCCAGCAGCCCGGGACAGGGGGCCTCTGGGGCCAACGTCCTGACTTTC.

This clonotype appeared many times. The chain is built from TRBV2 and TRBJ2-5; TRBD2 agrees at 12 bases. With 7 bases clipped from V and 5 bases from J, the junction kept 17 bases outside the gene matches. The CDR3 extends over 18 amino acids. In germline, CDR1 is SNHLY, CDR2 FYNNEI. The CDR3 loop reads CASKSLAGGFPFGETQYF. DNA of the CDR3: TGTGCCAGCAAGAGTCTAGCGGGAGGGTTCCCCTTCGGGGAGACCCAGTACTTC.

This clonotype was counted many times. The chain couples TRBV9 to TRBJ1-4, with no clear D. The CDR3 loop spans 15 amino acids. Trimming removed 0 bases from V and 4 bases from J, with 10 bases in between. Germline V CDR1 and CDR2: SGDLS, YYNGEE. The CDR3 nucleotides are TGTGCCAGCAGCGTAGATGGCGGATTTAATGAAAAACTGTTTTTT. Translation: CASSVDGGFNEKLFF. Based on the CDR3 plus reference TRBV9 and TRBJ1-4, the full variable domain is DSGVTQTPKHLITATGQRVTLRCSPRSGDLSVYWYQQSLDQGLQFLIQYYNGEERAKGNILERFSAQQFPDLHSELNLSSLELGDSALYFCASSVDGGFNEKLFFGSGTQLSVL.

This clonotype was detected ten times or more. The V and J genes are TRBV19 and TRBJ2-2; 8 bases line up with TRBD2. Germline CDR1 LNHDA, CDR2 SQIVND (reference sequence). The CDR3 covers 16 residues. The V segment lost 3 bases and the J segment 7 bases; nucleotides outside the gene matches: 10. CDR3 DNA sequence: TGTGCCAGTAGTATGACCGGGAGGGCCAGCGGCGGGGAGCTGTTTTTT. Translated, it gives CASSMTGRASGGELFF.

This clonotype was counted many times. J is TRBJ1-4 and V is TRBV7-2; D unclear. The V and J ends lost 2 bases and 5 bases respectively, with 0 bases between them. CDR1 is SGHTA and CDR2 is FQGNSA in the germline V gene. This CDR3 region has 11 residues. CDR3 nucleotides: TGTGCCAGCAGCTTAAATGAAAAACTGTTTTTT. Encoded protein: CASSLNEKLFF.

This clonotype was found many times. The chain employs TRBV20-1 and TRBJ2-5, with 11 bases identical to TRBD2. The germline V gene has CDR1 DFQATT and CDR2 SNEGSKA (reference sequence). V dropped 0 bases and J dropped 3; count of bases not matched to a gene: 12. There are 18 residues in the CDR3. CDR3 sequence reads: CSARDLGVGTSGKETQYF. Written as DNA, the CDR3 is TGCAGTGCTAGAGATCTCGGCGTCGGGACTAGCGGAAAAGAGACCCAGTACTTC.

This clonotype was seen ten or more times. A read error may account for a junction end that differs from germline. The gene calls are TRBV5-4 and TRBJ1-3, with D perhaps TRBD1 (5 bases). The CDR3 loop spans 13 amino acids. In germline, CDR1 is SGHNT, CDR2 YYREEE (reference sequence). CDR3 DNA sequence: TGTGCCAGCAGCTTCCGGGACGGGGGAATTGTGGATTTT. The encoded protein is CASSFRDGGIVDF.

The table lists this clonotype with many counts. V and J are TRBV28 and TRBJ2-1; 7 bases fit TRBD2. The CDR3 is 17 residues long. Germline trimming cut 6 bases from V and 0 bases from J; bases unmatched to any gene: 11. Germline CDR1 MDHEN, CDR2 SYDVKM. CDR3 residues: CASRDASGASSYNEQFF. DNA of the CDR3: TGTGCCAGCAGGGATGCTAGCGGTGCGAGCTCCTACAATGAGCAGTTCTTC.